This TCR beta chain was recovered during a study of beta chain features in type 1 diabetes. Study conclusions and caveats: The study notes PCR might favor shorter templates equally in patients and controls. The study left unresolved whether HLA type influences TCRB rearrangement.

CDR1 is SNHLY, CDR2 FYNNEI, per germline. V was pared by 4 bases and J by 0 bases, with 5 bases of the junction left unmatched. CDR3 length equals 16 residues. This clone appeared a few times. The antigen is undetermined. The study reverse transcribed the entire isolated RNA, so it sequenced expressed TCRB transcripts. Only in-frame clones appear in the TCRdb table, and some are missing; sequencing was by immunoSEQ multiplex PCR. There are under 550,000 clones in the sample; 10% to 12% occur only once, and 0.045% to 0.06% lies in the top ten. The chain links TRBV2 to TRBJ2-1; 8 positions match TRBD2. The material sequenced was naive CD4+ T cells from blood. The TCR sequence derives from a woman in her late teens or twenties in good health. The CDR3 loop is CASSVAGFSSYNEQFF. As DNA, the CDR3 is TGTGCCAGCAGTGTAGCGGGATTCAGCTCCTACAATGAGCAGTTCTTC. Looking up the rest from reference TRBV2 and TRBJ2-1 gives the full variable domain: EPEVTQTPSHQVTQMGQEVILRCVPISNHLYFYWYRQILGQKVEFLVSFYNNEISEKSEIFDDQFSVERPDGSNFTLKIRSTKLEDSAMYFCASSVAGFSSYNEQFFGPGTRLTVL.